These 12 T cell receptor beta chains came from one sample sequenced in a study of Graves' ophthalmopathy and Graves' hyperthyroidism. The authors amplified TCR beta CDR3 regions, and they did so from RNA transcripts for repertoire sequencing. HTBI primers primed a first-round RT-PCR, and a second-round multiplex PCR followed. Each CDR3 protein gets one entry after TCRdb re-called the multiplex PCR reads with MiXCR. The repertoire has 900,000 to 1,200,000 distinct CDR3 sequences, roughly two fifths of them found once; the top ten carry 11%. Sequenced sample: peripheral blood or thyroid tissue (not recorded which). The receptors originated from an adult man with Graves' hyperthyroidism.

The chain is built from TRBV7-8 and TRBJ1-4; D is possibly TRBD1 (6 bases). V shed 1 base and J shed 2 bases, with 17 bases lying between them. Germline values: CDR1 SGHVS, CDR2 FQNEAQ. This CDR3 region has 18 residues. The CDR3 nucleotides are TGTGCCAGCAGCTTAGGGAGGTGGGGGGCGGGTACTAATGAAAAACTGTTTTTT. It is translated as CASSLGRWGAGTNEKLFF. Variable domain in full (rest from reference TRBV7-8 and TRBJ1-4): GAGVSQSPRYKVAKRGQDVALRCDPISGHVSLFWYQQALGQGPEFLTYFQNEAQLDKSGLPSDRFFAERPEGSVSTLKIQRTQQEDSAVYLCASSLGRWGAGTNEKLFFGSGTQLSVL.

This clonotype came up many times. CDR3 nucleotides: TGTGCCAGCACCCGGGCCGTGGGCTCCTACGAGCAGTACTTC. Encoded protein: CASTRAVGSYEQYF. The J gene is TRBJ2-7, the V gene TRBV11-2; D is uncertain. CDR3 length equals 14 residues. Germline V gives CDR1 SGHAT, CDR2 FQNNGV. Trimming left V 7 bases short and J 0 bases short, with 13 bases between.

As regards this clonotype: A much larger clone differs by one base, so this may be a read error. This chain joins TRBV12-3 or TRBV12-4 and TRBJ1-1; D possibly corresponds to TRBD1 (6 bases). Trimming took 5 bases from V and 6 from J, leaving 19 bases between them. The CDR3 has 15 amino acids. This CDR3 reads CASSPAATGKAEAFF. CDR3 bases: TGTGCCAGCAGTCCAGCCGCGACAGGAAAGGCTGAAGCTTTCTTT.

This chain connects TRBV7-9 to TRBJ1-3; D not certain. The V and J ends lost 7 bases and 0 bases respectively, with 13 bases between them. This CDR3 is 15 amino acids long. CDR1 is SEHNR and CDR2 is FQNEAQ in the germline V gene (reference sequence). CDR3 sequence reads: CASTSVGSSGNTIYF. The CDR3 DNA is TGTGCCAGCACCTCAGTAGGCAGCTCTGGAAACACCATATATTTT.

To note about this clonotype: The junction departs from germline at one end; a sequencing error may be responsible. V gene TRBV5-1 combines with J gene TRBJ2-7; 10 nucleotides align to TRBD2. The CDR3 contains 14 residues. Germline V gene lookup returns CDR1 SGHRS and CDR2 YFSETQ. The CDR3 bases are TGCGCCAGCAGCTTGACTAGCGGGACACAGGAGCTGTACTTC. This codes for CASSLTSGTQELYF. The whole variable domain, remainder taken from reference TRBV5-1 and TRBJ2-7, is KAGVTQTPRYLIKTRGQQVTLSCSPISGHRSVSWYQQTPGQGLQFLFEYFSETQRNKGNFPGRFSGRQFSNSRSEMNVSTLELGDSALYLCASSLTSGTQELYFGPGTRLTVT.

There are a few counts of this clonotype. This chain connects TRBV29-1 to TRBJ2-2; 8 positions match TRBD1. The V gene's germline CDR1 is SQVTM and CDR2 ANQGSEA. The CDR3 length is 16 residues. After removal of 7 bases from V and 6 bases from J, the junction contained 16 bases not matched to a gene. The DNA of the CDR3 is TGCAGCGCCGGAGGCGGGGCTCAGGGGGCGGCCGGGGAGCTGTTTTTT. This encodes CSAGGGAQGAAGELFF.

A word on this clonotype: A much larger clone lies one base from this, so it may be a read error. Because it lacks the conserved phenylalanine or tryptophan at the end, this CDR3 is likely a read error. The rearrangement uses TRBV29-1 and TRBJ1-2; D gene uncertain. The germline V gene has CDR1 SQVTM and CDR2 ANQGSEA. Trimming cost V 0 bases and J 5 bases, with 7 bases left between them. This CDR3 is 12 amino acids long. CDR3 coding DNA: TGCAGCGTTGAAGATCTGATTTATGGCTACACCCTC. Residues: CSVEDLIYGYTL.

This clonotype has ten or more counts. V gene TRBV11-2 combines with J gene TRBJ1-5; TRBD1 matches at 8 bases. Looked up from germline, CDR1 is SGHAT and CDR2 is FQNNGV. V dropped 10 bases and J dropped 7; count of bases not matched to a gene: 9. The CDR3 extends over 13 amino acids. CDR3 amino acids: CATSQGAEQPQHF. The CDR3 bases are TGTGCCACGTCTCAGGGGGCTGAACAGCCCCAGCATTTT.

This clonotype was counted at least ten times. The chain uses TRBV19 and TRBJ1-1, with 10 positions matching TRBD1. The germline V gene has CDR1 LNHDA and CDR2 SQIVND (reference sequence). This CDR3 has 15 residues. After removal of 5 bases from V and 1 base from J, the junction contained 4 bases not matched to a gene. DNA for the CDR3: TGTGCCAGTAGTGCCGGGACAGGGGCGAACACTGAAGCTTTCTTT. Its translation: CASSAGTGANTEAFF. The complete variable domain, with remaining parts taken from reference TRBV19 and TRBJ1-1, reads DGGITQSPKYLFRKEGQNVTLSCEQNLNHDAMYWYRQDPGQGLRLIYYSQIVNDFQKGDIAEGYSVSREKKESFPLTVTSAQKNPTAFYLCASSAGTGANTEAFFGQGTRLTVV.

The rearrangement joins TRBV20-1 to TRBJ1-1; 7 positions match TRBD1. Germline CDR1 is DFQATT and CDR2 is SNEGSKA (reference sequence). J gave up 0 bases and V 0 bases, and 7 bases lay outside the gene matches. CDR3 length: 16 amino acids. The DNA of the CDR3 is TGCAGTGCTAGAGACCCTATTACAGGGGTGAACACTGAAGCTTTCTTT. It is translated as CSARDPITGVNTEAFF.

This clonotype was seen ten or more times. The rearrangement uses TRBV19 and TRBJ1-1, with unresolved D. V was shortened by 5 bases and J by 2 bases, with 12 bases between the two germline ends. The CDR3 has 14 amino acids. Germline CDR1 is LNHDA and CDR2 is SQIVND (reference sequence). The CDR3 protein is CASSFQERNTEAFF. The CDR3 bases are TGTGCCAGTAGTTTTCAGGAGAGAAACACTGAAGCTTTCTTT.

The chain uses TRBV19 and TRBJ1-1; D might be TRBD1 (6 bases). Trimming removed 1 base from V and 0 bases from J, with 15 bases in between. CDR3 length: 17 amino acids. CDR1 and CDR2 (germline): LNHDA, SQIVND (reference sequence). This CDR3 reads CASSIGQGTGLNTEAFF. The CDR3 DNA reads as TGTGCCAGTAGTATAGGGCAGGGGACGGGTTTGAACACTGAAGCTTTCTTT.